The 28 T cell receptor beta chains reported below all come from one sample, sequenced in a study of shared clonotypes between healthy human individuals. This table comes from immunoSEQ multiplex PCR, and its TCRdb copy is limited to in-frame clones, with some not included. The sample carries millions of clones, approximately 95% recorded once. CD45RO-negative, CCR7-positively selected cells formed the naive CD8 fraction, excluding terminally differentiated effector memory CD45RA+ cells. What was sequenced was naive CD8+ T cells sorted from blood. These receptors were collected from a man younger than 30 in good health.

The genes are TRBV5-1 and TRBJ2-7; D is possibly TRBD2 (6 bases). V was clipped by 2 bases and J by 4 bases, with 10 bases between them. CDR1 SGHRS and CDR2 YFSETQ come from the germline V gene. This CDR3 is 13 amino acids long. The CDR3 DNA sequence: TGCGCCAGCAGCTTCGTAAGCGGGTACGAGCAGTACTTC. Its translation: CASSFVSGYEQYF. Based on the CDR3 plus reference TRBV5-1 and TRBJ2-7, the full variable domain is KAGVTQTPRYLIKTRGQQVTLSCSPISGHRSVSWYQQTPGQGLQFLFEYFSETQRNKGNFPGRFSGRQFSNSRSEMNVSTLELGDSALYLCASSFVSGYEQYFGPGTRLTVT.

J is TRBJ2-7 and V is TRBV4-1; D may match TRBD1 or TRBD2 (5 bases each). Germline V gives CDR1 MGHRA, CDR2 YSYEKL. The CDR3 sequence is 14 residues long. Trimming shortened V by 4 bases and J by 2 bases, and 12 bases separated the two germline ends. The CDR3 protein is CASSPRDVAYEQYF. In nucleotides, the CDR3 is TGCGCCAGCAGCCCTCGGGACGTCGCCTACGAGCAGTACTTC.

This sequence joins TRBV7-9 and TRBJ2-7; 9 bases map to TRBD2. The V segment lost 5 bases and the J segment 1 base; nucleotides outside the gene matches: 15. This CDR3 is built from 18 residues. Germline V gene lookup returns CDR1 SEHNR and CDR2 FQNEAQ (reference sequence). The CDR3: CASSNRISGLALSYEQYF. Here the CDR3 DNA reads TGTGCCAGCAGCAACAGGATATCGGGACTAGCCCTTTCCTACGAGCAGTACTTC.

The CDR3 region is CASSSPSRGTAYEQYF. The CDR3 nucleotides are TGTGCCAGCAGTTCCCCCAGCCGTGGGACAGCCTACGAGCAGTACTTC. The chain uses TRBV6-5 and TRBJ2-7; 7 bases line up with TRBD1. The CDR3 is 16 amino acids. The V and J ends lost 4 bases and 2 bases, in that order; junction bases with no gene match: 11. Germline loops: CDR1 MNHEY, CDR2 SVGAGI.

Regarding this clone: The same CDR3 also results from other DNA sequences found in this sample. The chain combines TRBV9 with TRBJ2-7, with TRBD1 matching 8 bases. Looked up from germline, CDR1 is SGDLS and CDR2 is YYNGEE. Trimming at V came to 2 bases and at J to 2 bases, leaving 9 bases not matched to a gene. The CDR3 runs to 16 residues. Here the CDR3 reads CASSVAAGTGAYEQYF. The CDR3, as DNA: TGTGCCAGCAGCGTCGCAGCCGGGACAGGAGCCTACGAGCAGTACTTC.

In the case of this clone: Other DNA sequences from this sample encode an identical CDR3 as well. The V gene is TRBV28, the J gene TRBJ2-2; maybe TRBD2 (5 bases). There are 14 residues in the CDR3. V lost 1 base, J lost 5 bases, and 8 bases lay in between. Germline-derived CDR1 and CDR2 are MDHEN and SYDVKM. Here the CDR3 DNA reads TGTGCCAGCAGTTTATTTGGAGGAACCGGGGAGCTGTTTTTT. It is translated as CASSLFGGTGELFF.

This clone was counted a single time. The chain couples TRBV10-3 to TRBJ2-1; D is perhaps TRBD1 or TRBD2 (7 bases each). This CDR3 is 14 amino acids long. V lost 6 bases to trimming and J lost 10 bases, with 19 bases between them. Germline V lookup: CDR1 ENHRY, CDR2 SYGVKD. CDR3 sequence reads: CAIRTGGLGGEQFF. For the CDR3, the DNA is TGTGCCATCAGAACGGGAGGACTAGGGGGCGAGCAGTTCTTC.

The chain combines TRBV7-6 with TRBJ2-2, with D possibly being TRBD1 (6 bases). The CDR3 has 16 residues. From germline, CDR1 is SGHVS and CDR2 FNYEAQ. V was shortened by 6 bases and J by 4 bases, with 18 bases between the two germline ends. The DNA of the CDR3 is TGTGCCAGCAGTTTTCTTTCGGGACAAATCACCGGGGAGCTGTTTTTT. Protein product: CASSFLSGQITGELFF.

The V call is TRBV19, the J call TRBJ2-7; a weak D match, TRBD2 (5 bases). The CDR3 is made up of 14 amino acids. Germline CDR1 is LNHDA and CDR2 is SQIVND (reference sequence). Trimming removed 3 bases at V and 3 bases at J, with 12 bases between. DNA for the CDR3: TGTGCCAGTAGTATGGGAGCAGCCTACTACGAGCAGTACTTC. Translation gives CASSMGAAYYEQYF.

CDR3: CASSSNRPSYSGNTIYF. In nucleotides, the CDR3 is TGTGCCAGCAGTTCCAACAGACCTTCCTACTCTGGAAACACCATATATTTT. This chain connects TRBV27 to TRBJ1-3, with no clear D. This CDR3 has 17 residues. Trimming left V 4 bases short and J 0 bases short, with 16 bases between. Germline V gene data show CDR1 as MNHEY and CDR2 as SMNVEV (reference sequence).

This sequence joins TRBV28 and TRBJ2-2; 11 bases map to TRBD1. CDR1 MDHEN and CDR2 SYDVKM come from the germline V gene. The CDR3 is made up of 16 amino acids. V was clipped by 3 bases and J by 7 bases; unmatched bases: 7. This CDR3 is CASSLEGQGAFGELFF. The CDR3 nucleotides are TGTGCCAGCAGTTTGGAAGGACAGGGGGCGTTCGGGGAGCTGTTTTTT.

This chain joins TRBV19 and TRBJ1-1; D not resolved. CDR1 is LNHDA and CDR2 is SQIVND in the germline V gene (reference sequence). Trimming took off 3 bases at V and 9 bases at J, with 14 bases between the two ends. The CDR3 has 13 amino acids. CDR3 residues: CASSIVTASQAFF. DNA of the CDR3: TGTGCCAGTAGTATTGTAACTGCATCCCAAGCTTTCTTT.

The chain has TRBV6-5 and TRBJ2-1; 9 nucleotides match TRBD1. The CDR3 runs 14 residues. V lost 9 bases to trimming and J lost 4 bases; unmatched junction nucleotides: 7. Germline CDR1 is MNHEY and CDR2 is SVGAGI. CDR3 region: CASTGGPPYNEQFF. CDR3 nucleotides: TGTGCCAGTACAGGGGGCCCCCCTTACAATGAGCAGTTCTTC.

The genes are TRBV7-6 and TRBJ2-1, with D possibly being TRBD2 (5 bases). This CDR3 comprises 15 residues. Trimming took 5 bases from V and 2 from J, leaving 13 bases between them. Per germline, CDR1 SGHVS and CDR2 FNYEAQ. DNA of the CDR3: TGTGCCAGCAGCCTACGGACTGTTACCTACAATGAGCAGTTCTTC. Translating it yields CASSLRTVTYNEQFF.

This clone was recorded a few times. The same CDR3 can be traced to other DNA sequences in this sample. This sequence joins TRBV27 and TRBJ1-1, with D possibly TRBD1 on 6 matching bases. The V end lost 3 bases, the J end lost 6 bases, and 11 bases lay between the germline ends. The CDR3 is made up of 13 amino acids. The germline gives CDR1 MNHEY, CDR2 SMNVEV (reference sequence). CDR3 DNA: TGTGCCAGCAGTTTGGGTGGGGGCTCTGAAGCTTTCTTT. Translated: CASSLGGGSEAFF.

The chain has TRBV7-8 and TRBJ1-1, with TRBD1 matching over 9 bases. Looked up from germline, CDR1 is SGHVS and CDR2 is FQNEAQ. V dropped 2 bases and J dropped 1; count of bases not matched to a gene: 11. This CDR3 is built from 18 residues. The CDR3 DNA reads TGTGCCAGCAGCTTATCAGGACAGGGGTCCTACGCGAACACTGAAGCTTTCTTT. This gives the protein CASSLSGQGSYANTEAFF.

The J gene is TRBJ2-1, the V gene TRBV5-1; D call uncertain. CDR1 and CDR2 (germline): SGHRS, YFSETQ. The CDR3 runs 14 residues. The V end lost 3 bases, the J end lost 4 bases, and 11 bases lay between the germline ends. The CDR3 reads CASSSPGKYNEQFF. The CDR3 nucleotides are TGCGCCAGCAGCTCCCCGGGTAAATACAATGAGCAGTTCTTC. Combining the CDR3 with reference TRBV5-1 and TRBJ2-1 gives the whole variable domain KAGVTQTPRYLIKTRGQQVTLSCSPISGHRSVSWYQQTPGQGLQFLFEYFSETQRNKGNFPGRFSGRQFSNSRSEMNVSTLELGDSALYLCASSSPGKYNEQFFGPGTRLTVL.

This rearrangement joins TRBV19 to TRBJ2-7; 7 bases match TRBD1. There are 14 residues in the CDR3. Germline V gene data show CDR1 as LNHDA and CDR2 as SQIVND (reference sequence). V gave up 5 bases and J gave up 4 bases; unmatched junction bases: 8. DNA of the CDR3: TGTGCCAGTAGTCCGGGACAGAGGTTTTACGAGCAGTACTTC. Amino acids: CASSPGQRFYEQYF. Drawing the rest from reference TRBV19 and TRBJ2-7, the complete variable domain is DGGITQSPKYLFRKEGQNVTLSCEQNLNHDAMYWYRQDPGQGLRLIYYSQIVNDFQKGDIAEGYSVSREKKESFPLTVTSAQKNPTAFYLCASSPGQRFYEQYFGPGTRLTVT.

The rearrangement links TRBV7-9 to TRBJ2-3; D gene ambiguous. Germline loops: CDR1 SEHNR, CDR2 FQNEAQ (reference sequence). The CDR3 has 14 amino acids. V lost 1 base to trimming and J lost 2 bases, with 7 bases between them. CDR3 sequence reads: CASSLDYLTDTQYF. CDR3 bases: TGTGCCAGCAGCTTAGACTATCTCACAGATACGCAGTATTTT.

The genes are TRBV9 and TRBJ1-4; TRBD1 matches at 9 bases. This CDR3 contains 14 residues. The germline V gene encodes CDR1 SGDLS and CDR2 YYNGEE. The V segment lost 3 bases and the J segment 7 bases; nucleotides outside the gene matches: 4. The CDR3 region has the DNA TGTGCCAGCAGCGAACAGGGGGCAAGTGAAAAACTGTTTTTT. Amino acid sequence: CASSEQGASEKLFF.

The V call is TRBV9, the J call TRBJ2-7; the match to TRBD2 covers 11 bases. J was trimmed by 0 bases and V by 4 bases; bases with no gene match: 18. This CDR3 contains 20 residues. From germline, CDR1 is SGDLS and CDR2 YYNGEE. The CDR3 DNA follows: TGTGCCAGCAGCCCAATTGCCGGGACTAGCGGATCCGGGAGCTCCTACGAGCAGTACTTC. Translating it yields CASSPIAGTSGSGSSYEQYF.

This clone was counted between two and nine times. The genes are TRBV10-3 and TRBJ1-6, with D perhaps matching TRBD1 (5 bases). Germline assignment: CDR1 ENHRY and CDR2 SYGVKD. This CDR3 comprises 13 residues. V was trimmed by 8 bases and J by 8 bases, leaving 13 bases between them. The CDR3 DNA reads TGTGCCATCGGGGGGAGCTCGGATTCACCCCTCCACTTT. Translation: CAIGGSSDSPLHF.

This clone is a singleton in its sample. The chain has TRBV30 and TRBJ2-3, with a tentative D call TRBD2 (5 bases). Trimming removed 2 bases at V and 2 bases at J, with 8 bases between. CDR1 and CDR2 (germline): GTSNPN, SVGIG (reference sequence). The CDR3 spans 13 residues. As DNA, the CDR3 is TGTGCCTGGAGTCTCGGGGACACAGATACGCAGTATTTT. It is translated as CAWSLGDTDTQYF.

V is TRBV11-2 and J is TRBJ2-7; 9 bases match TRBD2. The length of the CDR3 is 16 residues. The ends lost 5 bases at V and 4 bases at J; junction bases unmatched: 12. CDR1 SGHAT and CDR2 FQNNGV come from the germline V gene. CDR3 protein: CASSQEEAGGVYEQYF. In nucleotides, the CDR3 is TGTGCCAGCAGCCAGGAAGAAGCGGGGGGCGTGTACGAGCAGTACTTC. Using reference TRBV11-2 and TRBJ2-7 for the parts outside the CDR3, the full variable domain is EAGVAQSPRYKIIEKRQSVAFWCNPISGHATLYWYQQILGQGPKLLIQFQNNGVVDDSQLPKDRFSAERLKGVDSTLKIQPAKLEDSAVYLCASSQEEAGGVYEQYFGPGTRLTVT.

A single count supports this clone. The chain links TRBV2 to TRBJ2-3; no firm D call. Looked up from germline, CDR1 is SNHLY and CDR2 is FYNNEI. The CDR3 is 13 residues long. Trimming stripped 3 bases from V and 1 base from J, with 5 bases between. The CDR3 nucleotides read TGTGCCAGCAGTGATTGGGGCACAGATACGCAGTATTTT. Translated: CASSDWGTDTQYF.

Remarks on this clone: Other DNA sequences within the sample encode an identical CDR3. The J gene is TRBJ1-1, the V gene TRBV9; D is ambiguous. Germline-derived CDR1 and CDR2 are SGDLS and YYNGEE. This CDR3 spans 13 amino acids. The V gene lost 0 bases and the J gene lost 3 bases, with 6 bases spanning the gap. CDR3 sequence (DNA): TGTGCCAGCAGCGTAGCCGGGGACACTGAAGCTTTCTTT. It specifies CASSVAGDTEAFF.

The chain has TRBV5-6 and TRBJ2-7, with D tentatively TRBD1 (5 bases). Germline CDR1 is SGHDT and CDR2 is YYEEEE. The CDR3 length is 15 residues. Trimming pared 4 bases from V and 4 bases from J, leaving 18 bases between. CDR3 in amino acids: CASSPESRPGYEQYF. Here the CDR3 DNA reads TGTGCCAGCAGCCCGGAGTCCAGGCCAGGGTACGAGCAGTACTTC.

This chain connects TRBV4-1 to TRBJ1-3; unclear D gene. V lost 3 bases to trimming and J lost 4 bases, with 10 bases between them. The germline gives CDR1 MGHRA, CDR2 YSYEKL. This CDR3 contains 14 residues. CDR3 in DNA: TGCGCCAGCAGCCACCGCGCCGTGGGAAACACCATATATTTT. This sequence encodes CASSHRAVGNTIYF.